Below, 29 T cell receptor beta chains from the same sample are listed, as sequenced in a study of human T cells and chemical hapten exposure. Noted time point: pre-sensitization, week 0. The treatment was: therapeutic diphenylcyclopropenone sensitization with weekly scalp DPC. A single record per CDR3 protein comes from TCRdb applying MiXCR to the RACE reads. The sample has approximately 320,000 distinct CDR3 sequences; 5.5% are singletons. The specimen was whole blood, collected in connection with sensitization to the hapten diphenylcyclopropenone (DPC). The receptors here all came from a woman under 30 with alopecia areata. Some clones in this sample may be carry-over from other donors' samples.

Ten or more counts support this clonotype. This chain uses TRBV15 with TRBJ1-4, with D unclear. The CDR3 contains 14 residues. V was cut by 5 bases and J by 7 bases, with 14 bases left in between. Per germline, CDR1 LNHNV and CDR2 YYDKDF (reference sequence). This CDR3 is CATSRIGGPEKLFF. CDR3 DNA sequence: TGTGCCACCAGCCGAATAGGCGGGCCTGAAAAACTGTTTTTT.

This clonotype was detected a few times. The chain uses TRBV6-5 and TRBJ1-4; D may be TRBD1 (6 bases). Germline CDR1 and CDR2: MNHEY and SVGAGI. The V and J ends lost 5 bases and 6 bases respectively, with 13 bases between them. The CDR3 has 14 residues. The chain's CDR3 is CASSPGGQDEKLFF. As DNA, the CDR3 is TGTGCCAGCAGTCCGGGGGGGCAAGATGAAAAACTGTTTTTT.

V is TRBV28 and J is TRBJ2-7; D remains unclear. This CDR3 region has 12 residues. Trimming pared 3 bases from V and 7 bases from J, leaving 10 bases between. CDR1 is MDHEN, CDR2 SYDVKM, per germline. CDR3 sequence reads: CASSFWVEEQYF. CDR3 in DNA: TGTGCCAGCAGTTTTTGGGTAGAAGAGCAGTACTTC.

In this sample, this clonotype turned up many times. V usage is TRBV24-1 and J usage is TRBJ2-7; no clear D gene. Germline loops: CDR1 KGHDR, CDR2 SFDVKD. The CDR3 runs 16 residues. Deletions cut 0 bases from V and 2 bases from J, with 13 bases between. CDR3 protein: CATSDLLYETPYEQYF. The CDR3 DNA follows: TGTGCCACCAGTGATTTGCTCTACGAGACCCCCTACGAGCAGTACTTC.

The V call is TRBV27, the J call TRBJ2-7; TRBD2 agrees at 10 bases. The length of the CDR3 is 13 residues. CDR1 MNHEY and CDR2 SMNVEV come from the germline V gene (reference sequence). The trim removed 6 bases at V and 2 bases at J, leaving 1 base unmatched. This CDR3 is CASRGLATYEQYF. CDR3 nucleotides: TGTGCCAGCAGGGGACTAGCGACCTACGAGCAGTACTTC.

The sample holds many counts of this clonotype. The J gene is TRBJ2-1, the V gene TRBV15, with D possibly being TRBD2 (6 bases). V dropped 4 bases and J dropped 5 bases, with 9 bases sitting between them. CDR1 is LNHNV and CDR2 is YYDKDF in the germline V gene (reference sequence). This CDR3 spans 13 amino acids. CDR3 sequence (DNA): TGTGCCACCAGCACGGGGGAGAACAATGAGCAGTTCTTC. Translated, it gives CATSTGENNEQFF.

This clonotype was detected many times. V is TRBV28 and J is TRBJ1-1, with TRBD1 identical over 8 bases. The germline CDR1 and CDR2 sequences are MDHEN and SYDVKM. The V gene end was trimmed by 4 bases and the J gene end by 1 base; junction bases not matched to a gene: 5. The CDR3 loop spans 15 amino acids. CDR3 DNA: TGTGCCAGCAGTTCCGGGACAGGACCGAACACTGAAGCTTTCTTT. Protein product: CASSSGTGPNTEAFF.

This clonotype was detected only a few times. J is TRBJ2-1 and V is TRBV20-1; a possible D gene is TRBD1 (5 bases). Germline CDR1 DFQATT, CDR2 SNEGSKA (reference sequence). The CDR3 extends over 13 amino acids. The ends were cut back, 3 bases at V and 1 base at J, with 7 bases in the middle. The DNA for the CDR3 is TGCAGTGCTAGTGACAGATCCTACAATGAGCAGTTCTTC. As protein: CSASDRSYNEQFF.

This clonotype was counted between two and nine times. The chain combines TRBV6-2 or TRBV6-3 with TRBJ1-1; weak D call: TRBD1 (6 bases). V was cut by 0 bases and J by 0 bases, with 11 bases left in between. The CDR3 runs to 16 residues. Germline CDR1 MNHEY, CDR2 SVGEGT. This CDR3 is CASSYSRQAMNTEAFF. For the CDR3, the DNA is TGTGCCAGCAGTTACTCGAGACAGGCGATGAACACTGAAGCTTTCTTT.

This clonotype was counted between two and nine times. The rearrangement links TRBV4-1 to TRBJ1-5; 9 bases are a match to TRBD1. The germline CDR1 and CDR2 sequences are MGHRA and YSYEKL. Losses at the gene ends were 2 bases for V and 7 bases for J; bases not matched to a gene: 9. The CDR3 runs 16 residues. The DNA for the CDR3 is TGCGCCAGCAGCCAACCCGGACAGGGACAGGGCCAGCCCCAGCATTTT. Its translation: CASSQPGQGQGQPQHF.

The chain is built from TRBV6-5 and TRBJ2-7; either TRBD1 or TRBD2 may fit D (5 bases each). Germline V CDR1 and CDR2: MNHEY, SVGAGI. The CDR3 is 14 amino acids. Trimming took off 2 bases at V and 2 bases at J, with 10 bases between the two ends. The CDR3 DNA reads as TGTGCCAGCAGTTACCGGGGCCCAACCTACGAGCAGTACTTC. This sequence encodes CASSYRGPTYEQYF.

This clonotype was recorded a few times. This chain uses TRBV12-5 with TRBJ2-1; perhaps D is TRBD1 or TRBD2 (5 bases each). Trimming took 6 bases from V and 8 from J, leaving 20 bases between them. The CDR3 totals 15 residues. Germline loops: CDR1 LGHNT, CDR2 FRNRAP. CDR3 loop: CASGADGGGNHEQFF. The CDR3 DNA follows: TGTGCTAGTGGCGCAGACGGTGGGGGAAACCATGAGCAGTTCTTC.

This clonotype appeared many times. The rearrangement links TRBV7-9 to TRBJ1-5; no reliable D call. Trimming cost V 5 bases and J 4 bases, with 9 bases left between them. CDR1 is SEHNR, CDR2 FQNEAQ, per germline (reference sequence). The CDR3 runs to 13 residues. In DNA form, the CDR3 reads TGTGCCAGCAGCCAATCAGAGAATCAGCCCCAGCATTTT. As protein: CASSQSENQPQHF.

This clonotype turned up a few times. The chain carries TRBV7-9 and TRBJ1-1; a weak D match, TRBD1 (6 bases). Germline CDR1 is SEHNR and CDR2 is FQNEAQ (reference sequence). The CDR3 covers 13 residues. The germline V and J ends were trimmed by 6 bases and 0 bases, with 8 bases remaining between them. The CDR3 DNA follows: TGTGCCAGCAGTAGGGACATGAACACTGAAGCTTTCTTT. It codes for CASSRDMNTEAFF.

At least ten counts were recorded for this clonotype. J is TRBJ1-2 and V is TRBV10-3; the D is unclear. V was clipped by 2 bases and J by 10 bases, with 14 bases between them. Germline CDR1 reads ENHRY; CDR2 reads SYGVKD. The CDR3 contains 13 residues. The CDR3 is CAISEVGSLTYTF. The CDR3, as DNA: TGTGCCATCAGTGAGGTCGGCAGCCTTACCTACACCTTC.

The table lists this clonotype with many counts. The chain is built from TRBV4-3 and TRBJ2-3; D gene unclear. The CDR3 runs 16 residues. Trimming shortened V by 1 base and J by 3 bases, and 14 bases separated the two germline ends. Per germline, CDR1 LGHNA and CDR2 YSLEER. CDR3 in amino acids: CASSQGADLWTDTQYF. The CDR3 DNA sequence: TGCGCCAGCAGCCAAGGGGCGGATCTGTGGACAGATACGCAGTATTTT.

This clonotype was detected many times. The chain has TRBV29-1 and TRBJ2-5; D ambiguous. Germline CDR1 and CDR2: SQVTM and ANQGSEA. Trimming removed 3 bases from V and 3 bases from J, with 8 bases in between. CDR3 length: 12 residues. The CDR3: CSVDPGEETQYF. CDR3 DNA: TGCAGCGTTGACCCAGGAGAAGAGACCCAGTACTTC.

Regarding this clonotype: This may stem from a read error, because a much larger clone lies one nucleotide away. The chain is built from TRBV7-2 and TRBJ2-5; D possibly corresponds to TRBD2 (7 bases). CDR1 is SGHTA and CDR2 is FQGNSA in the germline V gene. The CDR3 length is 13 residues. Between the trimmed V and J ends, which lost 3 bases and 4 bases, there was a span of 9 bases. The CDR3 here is CASSFAGAETQYF. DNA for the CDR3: TGTGCCAGCAGCTTCGCGGGGGCAGAGACCCAGTACTTC.

The CDR3 loop is CASSSARGYMNTEAFF. In DNA form, the CDR3 reads TGTGCCAGCAGCTCTGCTCGGGGCTACATGAACACTGAAGCTTTCTTT. This rearrangement joins TRBV5-6 to TRBJ1-1; D possibly corresponds to TRBD1 (5 bases). There are 16 residues in the CDR3. Germline V gives CDR1 SGHDT, CDR2 YYEEEE. Trimming left V 3 bases short and J 0 bases short, with 15 bases between.

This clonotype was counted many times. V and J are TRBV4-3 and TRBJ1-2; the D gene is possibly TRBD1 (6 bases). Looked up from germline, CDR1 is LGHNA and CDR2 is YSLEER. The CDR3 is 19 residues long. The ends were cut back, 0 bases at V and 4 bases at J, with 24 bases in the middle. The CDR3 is CASSQDSFRGAGGSYGYTF. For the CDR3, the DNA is TGCGCCAGCAGCCAAGATTCGTTCAGGGGAGCCGGGGGCAGCTATGGCTACACCTTC.

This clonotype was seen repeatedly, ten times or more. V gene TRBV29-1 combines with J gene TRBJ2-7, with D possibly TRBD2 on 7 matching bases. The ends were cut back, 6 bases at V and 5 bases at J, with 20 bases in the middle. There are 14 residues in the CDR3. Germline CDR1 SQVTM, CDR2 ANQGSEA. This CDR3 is CSVRHGGRGHEQYF. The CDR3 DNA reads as TGCAGCGTCCGCCACGGGGGGCGCGGACACGAGCAGTACTTC.

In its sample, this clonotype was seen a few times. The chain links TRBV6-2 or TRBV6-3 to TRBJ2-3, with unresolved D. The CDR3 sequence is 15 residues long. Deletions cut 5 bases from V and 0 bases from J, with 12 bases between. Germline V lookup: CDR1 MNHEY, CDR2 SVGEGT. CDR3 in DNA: TGTGCCAGCAGTGGCGGTGCCATTAGCACAGATACGCAGTATTTT. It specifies CASSGGAISTDTQYF.

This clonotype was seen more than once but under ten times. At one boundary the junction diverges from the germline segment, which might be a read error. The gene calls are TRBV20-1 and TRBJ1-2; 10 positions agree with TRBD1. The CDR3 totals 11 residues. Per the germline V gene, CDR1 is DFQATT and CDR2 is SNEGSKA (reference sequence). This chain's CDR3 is CSAYWTGGTSF. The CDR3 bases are TGCAGTGCCTACTGGACAGGGGGTACTTCCTTC.

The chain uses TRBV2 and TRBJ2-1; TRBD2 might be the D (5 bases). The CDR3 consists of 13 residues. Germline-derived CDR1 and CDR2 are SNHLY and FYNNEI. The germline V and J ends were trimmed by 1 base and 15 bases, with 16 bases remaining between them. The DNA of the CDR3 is TGTGCCAGCAGTGAAGAGGCGTCGGGGAAGGGGTTCTTC. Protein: CASSEEASGKGFF.

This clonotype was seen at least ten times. The CDR3 is CASSLAGDPDTQYF. The CDR3 bases are TGTGCCAGCAGCTTAGCAGGGGACCCAGATACGCAGTATTTT. The J gene is TRBJ2-3, the V gene TRBV11-2, with a weak D call TRBD1 (6 bases). The V end lost 1 base, the J end lost 4 bases, and 9 bases lay between the germline ends. This CDR3 has 14 amino acids. The germline CDR1 and CDR2 sequences are SGHAT and FQNNGV.

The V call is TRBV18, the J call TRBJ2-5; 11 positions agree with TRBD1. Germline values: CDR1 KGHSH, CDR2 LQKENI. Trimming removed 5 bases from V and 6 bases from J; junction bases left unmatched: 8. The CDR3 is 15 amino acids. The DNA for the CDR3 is TGTGCCAGCTCAGCTGGGACAGGGGGGCAACAGACCCAGTACTTC. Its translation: CASSAGTGGQQTQYF.

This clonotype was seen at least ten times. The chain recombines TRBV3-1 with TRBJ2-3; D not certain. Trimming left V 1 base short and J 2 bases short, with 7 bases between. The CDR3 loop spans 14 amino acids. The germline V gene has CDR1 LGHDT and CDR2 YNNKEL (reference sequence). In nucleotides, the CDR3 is TGTGCCAGCAGCCAAGGCGGCTCCACAGATACGCAGTATTTT. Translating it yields CASSQGGSTDTQYF.

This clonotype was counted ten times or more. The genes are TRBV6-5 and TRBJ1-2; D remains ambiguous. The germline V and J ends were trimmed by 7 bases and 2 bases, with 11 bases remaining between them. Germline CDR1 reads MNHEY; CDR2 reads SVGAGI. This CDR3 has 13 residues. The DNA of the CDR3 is TGTGCCAGCACTCCCAGCGAGAACTATGGCTACACCTTC. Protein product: CASTPSENYGYTF.

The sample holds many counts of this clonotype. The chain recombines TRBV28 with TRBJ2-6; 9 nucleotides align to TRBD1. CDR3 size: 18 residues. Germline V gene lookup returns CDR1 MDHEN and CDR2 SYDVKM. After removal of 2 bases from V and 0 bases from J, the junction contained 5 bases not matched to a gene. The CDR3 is CASSLDRGLLSGANVLTF. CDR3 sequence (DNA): TGTGCCAGCAGTTTAGACAGGGGGTTACTCTCTGGGGCCAACGTCCTGACTTTC.